The following is a T cell receptor beta chain sequence with its context. There is no known antigen for this receptor. One base away there is no much larger clone; base qualities are not given. This record belongs to a study of blood T cell repertoires in COVID-19 (dated by TCRdb to the early 2020s). About the full investigation: Samples covering the acute and convalescent phases of COVID-19 were provided by collaborators in the United States, Italy and Spain. A de-identified subject ID, COVID-19 status, age in years and sex were almost always included in the sample metadata. The samples were drawn from the first 160 participants of the ongoing ImmuneRACE study and from over a thousand subjects provided by 6 global collaborators. A freely available public database, intended as a resource for researchers studying the immune response to SARS-CoV-2, is where the repertoires were released. Where available, HLA class I and class II types were obtained from metadata supplied by the sample provider rather than from assay-based typing. The dataset comprised deeply sampled blood TCRbeta repertoires from subjects exposed to, actively infected with, or recovered from COVID-19. The material from the prospective study consisted of cDNA or gDNA derived from T cells, B-cell-depleted T cells, or PBMCs. General study outcomes and caveats: The amount of clinical and demographic metadata varied by source and participant and was provided uncurated.

TCRbeta CDR3 regions were amplified from genomic DNA using the immunoSEQ Assay, a bias-controlled multiplex PCR. The authors' pipeline ran thus. The number of nucleated cells in each sample was estimated from the amplification of reference gene primers within the assay. To quantify the absolute abundance of each unique TCRbeta CDR3 rearrangement, sequence reads were collapsed and filtered. Productive Simpson clonality was computed per sample as the square root of Simpson's diversity index over productive rearrangements. Not all clones reach the TCRdb copy of this immuneACCESS table, which keeps in-frame sequences only. Checked studies attribute under half of the gap to unresolved V genes and leave the rest unexplained. From that table come the V and J calls and clone size; the DNA was used to work out D and trimming. This sample has 150,000 to 200,000 clones in its table, and approximately 91% of those were observed once. The top ten clonotypes cover approximately 2.2% of the sample.

The CDR3 sequence holds 15 residues, the cysteine and phenylalanine included. Left in the record is the CDR3 DNA by itself, 45 bases read in frame from the first base. V has 6 bases trimmed and J has 1 base trimmed; junction bases matching no gene number 5. According to the germline V gene (reference sequence), CDR1 reads MNHEY and CDR2 reads SMNVEV. Whole blood was collected in K2EDTA tubes by collaborating institutions according to the institutions' own protocols. Collaborator samples were shipped for TCRbeta analysis as frozen whole blood, isolated PBMCs, or DNA extracted from either sample type.

Sequenced input: peripheral blood. This TCR was recovered from a man aged 18 to 29 with acute or convalescent COVID-19. The sequence joins TRBV27 to TRBJ2-7; TRBD2 agrees with 11 junctional bases. The CDR3 region reads CASRFLAGGSYEQYF. The DNA sequence is as follows: TGTGCCAGCAGGTTCCTAGCGGGGGGTTCCTACGAGCAGTACTTC.